This T cell receptor (beta chain) was obtained from a study of a mutant IDH1 vaccine in newly diagnosed glioma. In the study overall: Patients, over weeks 1, 3, 5, 7, 11, 15, 19 and 23, received a total of eight vaccinations. Vaccines began 4-6 weeks after radiotherapy alone, or with temozolomide cycles.

This clone was picked up a small number of times. Its antigen is as yet unknown. The CDR3 is 15 residues long. Trimming removed 5 bases from V and 2 bases from J; junction bases left unmatched: 7. Germline assignment: CDR1 LNHDA and CDR2 SQIVND (reference sequence). Time point specified: week 11, during vaccination. Vaccination used 300 ug of mutant IDH1 20-mer peptide per dose, with topical imiquimod. Whole-study results and caveats: Pseudoprogression showed no apparent link to changes in top peripheral T cell clonotypes.

Method: immunoSEQ multiplex PCR; TCRdb's copy keeps in-frame clones and lacks some. The sample includes some 120,000 clones, over 75% of them seen just once. This specimen consisted of PBMCs, obtained from a glioma patient whose treatment included an IDH1 peptide vaccine. The chain carries TRBV19 and TRBJ1-1, with 8 bases that match TRBD1. The receptor comes from a man aged 35-49 years with glioma. In DNA form, the CDR3 reads TGTGCCAGTAGTCCACAGGGGGGGCCTAACACTGAAGCTTTCTTT. Translating gives CASSPQGGPNTEAFF. The whole variable domain, remainder taken from reference TRBV19 and TRBJ1-1, is DGGITQSPKYLFRKEGQNVTLSCEQNLNHDAMYWYRQDPGQGLRLIYYSQIVNDFQKGDIAEGYSVSREKKESFPLTVTSAQKNPTAFYLCASSPQGGPNTEAFFGQGTRLTVV.